These 2 T cell receptor beta chains came from one sample sequenced in a study of blood T cell repertoires in COVID-19. Here immunoSEQ multiplex PCR was the method, and the copy in TCRdb shows in-frame clones only, minus some. The sample has about 63,000 clones, approximately 79% seen once. The sequenced sample consisted of peripheral blood. All receptors derive from a human donor in a cohort sampled during active COVID-19.

This clone was seen a handful of times. CDR3 in amino acids: CASSPGTGSTGELFF. DNA of the CDR3: TGTGCCAGCAGCCCCGGGACAGGGTCCACCGGGGAGCTGTTTTTT. The rearrangement uses TRBV11-3 and TRBJ2-2; 9 nucleotides match TRBD1. V gave up 5 bases and J gave up 4 bases; unmatched junction bases: 5. The V gene's germline CDR1 is SGHNT and CDR2 YENEEA. The CDR3 runs 15 residues.

The genes are TRBV21-1 and TRBJ2-7; the table's D call of TRBD1 was not tested on the DNA. TRBV21-1 is listed as a pseudogene. This CDR3 is built from 16 residues. As DNA, the CDR3 is TGTGCCAGCAGCACCGACAGGGGAGCCCCCTCCTACGAGCAGTACTTC. Translation: CASSTDRGAPSYEQYF.